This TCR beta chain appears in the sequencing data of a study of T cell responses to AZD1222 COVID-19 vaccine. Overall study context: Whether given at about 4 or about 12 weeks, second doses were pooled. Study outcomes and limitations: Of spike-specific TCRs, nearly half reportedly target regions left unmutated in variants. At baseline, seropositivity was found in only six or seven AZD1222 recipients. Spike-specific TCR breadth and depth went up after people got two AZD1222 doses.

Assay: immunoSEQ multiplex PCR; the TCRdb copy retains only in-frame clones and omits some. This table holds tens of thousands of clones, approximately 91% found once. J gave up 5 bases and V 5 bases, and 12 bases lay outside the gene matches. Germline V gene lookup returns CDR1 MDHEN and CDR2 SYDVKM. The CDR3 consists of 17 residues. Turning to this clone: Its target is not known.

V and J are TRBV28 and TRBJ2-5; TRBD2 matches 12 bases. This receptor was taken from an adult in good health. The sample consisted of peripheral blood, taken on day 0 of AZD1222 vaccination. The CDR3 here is CASSTGLTSGRWETQYF. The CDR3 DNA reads TGTGCCAGCAGTACGGGTCTAACTAGCGGGAGGTGGGAGACCCAGTACTTC.